Listed below are T cell receptor beta chains from one sample, sequenced in a study of blood T cell repertoires in COVID-19. Libraries were prepared by immunoSEQ multiplex PCR; TCRdb keeps only in-frame clonotypes and omits some of them. The data contain about 160,000 clones, 92% of them singletons. The sequenced sample consisted of peripheral blood. These receptors were collected from a man aged 30-40 years with COVID-19, enrolled during active disease. Each CDR3 is given with its conserved first and last residue. D genes are given only for firm matches. Some rows have no size entry. The others give once, few or many, or a class for an expanded clone.

D: -; V: TRBV14; size: few; J: TRBJ1-2; CDR3: CASSHDRGYGYTF; DNA: TGTGCCAGCAGCCATGATCGAGGCTATGGCTACACCTTC
D: TRBD1; V: TRBV11-2; size: -; J: TRBJ2-1; CDR3: CASSLLTGGIDEQFF; DNA: TGTGCCAGCAGCTTACTTACAGGGGGCATAGATGAGCAGTTCTTC
D: -; V: TRBV5-1; size: -; J: TRBJ2-3; CDR3: CASSFSPTVVDTQYF; DNA: TGCGCCAGCAGCTTTAGCCCGACCGTGGTAGATACGCAGTATTTT
D: -; V: TRBV24-1; size: -; J: TRBJ2-7; CDR3: CATSDVERSYEQYF; DNA: TGTGCCACCAGTGACGTTGAGCGCAGCTACGAGCAGTACTTC
D: TRBD1; V: TRBV7-3; size: few; J: TRBJ1-1; CDR3: CASSLVPGQGALVTEAFF; DNA: TGTGCCAGCAGCTTAGTACCGGGACAGGGGGCCCTTGTGACTGAAGCTTTCTTT
D: TRBD2; V: TRBV28; size: -; J: TRBJ2-4; CDR3: CASIGRGGIQYF; DNA: TGTGCCAGCATAGGTCGCGGGGGCATTCAGTACTTC
D: -; V: TRBV7-2; size: -; J: TRBJ2-3; CDR3: CASSLVDADTQYF; DNA: TGTGCCAGCAGCTTAGTAGATGCAGATACGCAGTATTTT
D: -; V: TRBV28; size: -; J: TRBJ1-2; CDR3: CATGRNYGYTF; DNA: TGTGCCACCGGGAGGAACTATGGCTACACCTTC
D: TRBD2; V: TRBV4-2; size: -; J: TRBJ2-1; CDR3: CASSQDAGGFYNEQFF; DNA: TGTGCCAGCAGCCAAGATGCGGGAGGATTCTACAATGAGCAGTTCTTC
D: -; V: TRBV19; size: once; J: TRBJ1-1; CDR3: CASSPHFGGRARAEAFF; DNA: TGTGCCAGTAGTCCCCATTTTGGGGGGAGGGCGCGCGCTGAAGCTTTCTTT
D: TRBD1; V: TRBV29-1; size: -; J: TRBJ1-4; CDR3: CSVPLRQGTNEKLFF; DNA: TGCAGCGTCCCACTTAGACAGGGTACTAATGAAAAACTGTTTTTT
D: TRBD1; V: TRBV6-2/TRBV6-3; size: -; J: TRBJ2-2; CDR3: CASSYRTGNTGELFF; DNA: TGTGCCAGCAGTTACCGGACAGGGAACACCGGGGAGCTGTTTTTT
D: TRBD1; V: TRBV7-3; size: -; J: TRBJ2-3; CDR3: CASSVQGQGGNTQYF; DNA: TGTGCCAGCAGCGTCCAGGGACAGGGGGGGAATACGCAGTATTTT
D: -; V: TRBV4-3; size: -; J: TRBJ2-5; CDR3: CASSQVPRGAGETQYF; DNA: TGCGCCAGCAGCCAAGTTCCCCGGGGGGCTGGAGAGACCCAGTACTTC
D: TRBD2; V: TRBV28; size: -; J: TRBJ2-1; CDR3: CASRSGAGGDYNEQFF; DNA: TGTGCCAGCAGGAGTGGAGCGGGAGGGGACTACAATGAGCAGTTCTTC
D: TRBD1; V: TRBV19; size: -; J: TRBJ2-2; CDR3: CASRDRGDTGELFF; DNA: TGTGCCAGTAGGGACAGGGGGGACACCGGGGAGCTGTTTTTT
D: TRBD1; V: TRBV7-2; size: -; J: TRBJ2-7; CDR3: CASRLNRGRVYEQYF; DNA: TGTGCCAGCAGACTTAACAGGGGACGGGTATACGAGCAGTACTTC
D: -; V: TRBV30; size: -; J: TRBJ2-6; CDR3: CAWSEERVSGANVLTF; DNA: TGTGCCTGGAGTGAAGAACGGGTCTCTGGGGCCAACGTCCTGACTTTC
D: TRBD1; V: TRBV3-1/TRBV3-2; size: -; J: TRBJ1-4; CDR3: CASSQLGGTPSATNEKLFF; DNA: TGTGCCAGCAGCCAGTTAGGGGGCACCCCATCTGCAACTAATGAAAAACTGTTTTTT
D: TRBD2; V: TRBV19; size: -; J: TRBJ2-1; CDR3: CASTRAGATYNEQFF; DNA: TGTGCCAGTACCCGAGCGGGGGCAACCTACAATGAGCAGTTCTTC
D: -; V: TRBV11-1; size: -; J: TRBJ2-7; CDR3: CASSLAYQGSSYEQYF; DNA: TGTGCCAGCAGCTTAGCTTATCAGGGGAGCTCCTACGAGCAGTACTTC
D: TRBD1; V: TRBV4-2; size: -; J: TRBJ1-1; CDR3: CASSPGQMNTEAFF; DNA: TGTGCCAGCAGCCCGGGACAGATGAACACTGAAGCTTTCTTT
D: -; V: TRBV7-8; size: -; J: TRBJ2-5; CDR3: CASSLEGQGGTQYF; DNA: TGTGCCAGCAGCTTAGAAGGGCAGGGGGGTACCCAGTACTTC
D: -; V: TRBV4-3; size: -; J: TRBJ2-5; CDR3: CASSRIGGAIKETQYF; DNA: TGCGCCAGCAGCCGGATAGGGGGTGCTATAAAAGAGACCCAGTACTTC
D: TRBD2; V: TRBV7-9; size: -; J: TRBJ2-7; CDR3: CASSRMGRADYEQYF; DNA: TGTGCCAGCAGCCGTATGGGGAGGGCCGACTACGAGCAGTACTTC
D: TRBD2; V: TRBV4-1; size: -; J: TRBJ2-3; CDR3: CASSQVLAGITDTQYF; DNA: TGCGCCAGCAGCCAAGTACTAGCGGGGATCACAGATACGCAGTATTTT
D: TRBD2; V: TRBV27; size: -; J: TRBJ2-7; CDR3: CASSLAGGFEQYF; DNA: TGTGCCAGCAGCCTAGCGGGAGGTTTCGAGCAGTACTTC
D: -; V: TRBV6-6; size: -; J: TRBJ1-1; CDR3: CASSPDTVNTEAFF; DNA: TGTGCCAGCAGTCCGGATACAGTGAACACTGAAGCTTTCTTT
D: -; V: TRBV7-3; size: -; J: TRBJ1-1; CDR3: CASSIGTANTEAFF; DNA: TGTGCCAGCAGCATCGGGACTGCGAACACTGAAGCTTTCTTT
D: -; V: TRBV7-9; size: -; J: TRBJ1-1; CDR3: CASSLEYKNTEAFF; DNA: TGTGCCAGCAGTCTAGAGTACAAGAACACTGAAGCTTTCTTT
D: TRBD2; V: TRBV15; size: -; J: TRBJ2-1; CDR3: CATSIGLAGYNEQFF; DNA: TGTGCCACCAGCATAGGACTAGCGGGATACAATGAGCAGTTCTTC
D: -; V: TRBV7-8; size: -; J: TRBJ1-1; CDR3: CASSRGGNTEAFF; DNA: TGTGCCAGCAGCCGGGGGGGAAACACTGAAGCTTTCTTT
D: -; V: TRBV3-1/TRBV3-2; size: -; J: TRBJ1-1; CDR3: CASSQTQQGGTEAFF; DNA: TGTGCCAGCAGCCAAACCCAGCAGGGAGGCACTGAAGCTTTCTTT
D: -; V: TRBV6-6; size: -; J: TRBJ1-2; CDR3: CASSLVRTNYGYTF; DNA: TGTGCCAGCAGTTTAGTAAGAACCAACTATGGCTACACCTTC
D: TRBD2; V: TRBV5-1; size: -; J: TRBJ2-7; CDR3: CASSLPLAGGLDEQYF; DNA: TGCGCCAGCAGCTTGCCTCTAGCGGGGGGTCTGGATGAGCAGTACTTC
D: -; V: TRBV6-5; size: -; J: TRBJ1-5; CDR3: CASSRTGYQPQHF; DNA: TGTGCCAGCAGTCGTACAGGGTACCAGCCCCAGCATTTT
D: TRBD1; V: TRBV7-3; size: once; J: TRBJ1-1; CDR3: CASSFAGTAEAFF; DNA: TGTGCCAGCAGCTTCGCCGGGACAGCAGAAGCTTTCTTT
D: -; V: TRBV7-3; size: -; J: TRBJ2-5; CDR3: CASSLTVLAGETQYF; DNA: TGTGCCAGCAGCTTAACGGTTCTAGCTGGGGAGACCCAGTACTTC
D: TRBD1; V: TRBV7-9; size: -; J: TRBJ2-3; CDR3: CASSPGQAGGTDTQYF; DNA: TGTGCCAGCAGCCCGGGACAGGCAGGGGGCACAGATACGCAGTATTTT
D: TRBD1; V: TRBV9; size: -; J: TRBJ2-5; CDR3: CASSVSPYRGPETQYF; DNA: TGTGCCAGCAGCGTATCCCCCTACAGGGGGCCTGAGACCCAGTACTTC
D: -; V: TRBV2; size: -; J: TRBJ2-1; CDR3: CASSGVGLFVGRNNEQFF; DNA: TGTGCCAGCAGTGGGGTAGGGCTCTTTGTGGGGCGAAACAATGAGCAGTTCTTC
D: TRBD1; V: TRBV27; size: few; J: TRBJ2-3; CDR3: CASSLTGDRDTQYF; DNA: TGTGCCAGCAGCCTGACAGGGGATAGAGATACGCAGTATTTT
D: TRBD1; V: TRBV7-2; size: -; J: TRBJ1-3; CDR3: CASSPGTGRRNSGNTIYF; DNA: TGTGCCAGCAGCCCCGGGACAGGGCGTCGAAACTCTGGAAACACCATATATTTT
D: TRBD1; V: TRBV15; size: -; J: TRBJ2-7; CDR3: CATSSPQTGIWYEQYF; DNA: TGTGCCACCAGCAGTCCCCAGACAGGGATATGGTACGAGCAGTACTTC
D: -; V: TRBV27; size: -; J: TRBJ2-3; CDR3: CASSLTVGLTDTQYF; DNA: TGTGCCAGCAGTTTGACAGTAGGTCTCACAGATACGCAGTATTTT
D: TRBD1; V: TRBV13; size: -; J: TRBJ2-5; CDR3: CASSLADRVETQYF; DNA: TGTGCCAGCAGCTTAGCCGACAGGGTTGAGACCCAGTACTTC
D: -; V: TRBV24-1; size: -; J: TRBJ1-5; CDR3: CATSDREVQPQHF; DNA: TGTGCCACCAGTGACAGGGAGGTTCAGCCCCAGCATTTT
D: TRBD1; V: TRBV7-2; size: once; J: TRBJ1-1; CDR3: CASSLQGGLNTEAFF; DNA: TGTGCCAGCAGCTTGCAGGGGGGATTGAACACTGAAGCTTTCTTT
D: -; V: TRBV18; size: -; J: TRBJ1-4; CDR3: CASRPSTVQTNEKLFF; DNA: TGTGCCAGCCGCCCGAGTACAGTTCAAACTAATGAAAAACTGTTTTTT
D: TRBD1; V: TRBV18; size: -; J: TRBJ1-5; CDR3: CASSVTGDGNQPQHF; DNA: TGTGCCAGCTCAGTCACAGGGGACGGCAATCAGCCCCAGCATTTT